The present TCR beta chain was sequenced within a study of T cell responses to AZD1222 COVID-19 vaccine. Findings and caveats of the study: Following two doses of AZD1222, Spike-specific TCR breadth and depth rose.

Produced via immunoSEQ multiplex PCR; TCRdb's table is partial and in-frame only. The data show tens of thousands of clones, approximately 82% seen once. In the case of this clone: Its antigen is not known.

The CDR3 loop spans 16 amino acids. The germline V gene encodes CDR1 MGHDK and CDR2 SYGVNS. V lost 1 base and J 0 bases, leaving 10 bases between the germline ends. The specimen comprised peripheral blood, sampled on day 0 of AZD1222 vaccination. V gene TRBV25-1 combines with J gene TRBJ1-5; D unclear. The source of this sequence is an adult in good health. CDR3 sequence reads: CASSESGINSNQPQHF. The CDR3 DNA reads TGTGCCAGCAGTGAATCGGGAATAAATAGCAATCAGCCCCAGCATTTT.